This T cell receptor (beta chain) was profiled in a study of control samples from healthy donors and cancer patients. Clones were sequenced by immunoSEQ multiplex PCR, and TCRdb holds only the in-frame ones, with some missing. The sample consists of 100,000 to 150,000 clones, roughly nine tenths of them appearing once. Germline assignment: CDR1 SNHLY and CDR2 FYNNEI. Germline trimming cut 5 bases from V and 4 bases from J; bases unmatched to any gene: 6. This CDR3 region has 14 residues. The specimen was PBMCs. V gene TRBV2 combines with J gene TRBJ1-1; 8 bases are a match to TRBD1. The sequence was obtained from a man over 45 with head and neck cancer. CDR3 protein: CASSSGQGFTEAFF. CDR3 DNA: TGTGCCAGCAGTTCCGGACAGGGTTTCACTGAAGCTTTCTTT. Full variable domain (rest looked up from reference TRBV2 and TRBJ1-1): EPEVTQTPSHQVTQMGQEVILRCVPISNHLYFYWYRQILGQKVEFLVSFYNNEISEKSEIFDDQFSVERPDGSNFTLKIRSTKLEDSAMYFCASSSGQGFTEAFFGQGTRLTVV.